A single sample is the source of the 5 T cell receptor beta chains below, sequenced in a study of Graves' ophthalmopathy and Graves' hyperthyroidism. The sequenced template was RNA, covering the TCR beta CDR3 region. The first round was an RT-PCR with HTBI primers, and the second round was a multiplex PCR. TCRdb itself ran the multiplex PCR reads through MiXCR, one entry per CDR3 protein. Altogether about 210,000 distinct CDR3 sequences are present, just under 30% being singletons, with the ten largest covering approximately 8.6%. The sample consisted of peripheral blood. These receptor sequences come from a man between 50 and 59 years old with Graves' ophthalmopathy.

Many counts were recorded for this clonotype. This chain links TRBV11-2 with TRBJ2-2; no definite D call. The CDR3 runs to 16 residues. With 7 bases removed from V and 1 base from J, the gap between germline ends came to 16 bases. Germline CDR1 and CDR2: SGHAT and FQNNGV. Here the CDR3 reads CASTILGLENTGELFF. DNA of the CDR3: TGTGCCAGCACTATATTGGGCTTGGAGAACACCGGGGAGCTGTTTTTT.

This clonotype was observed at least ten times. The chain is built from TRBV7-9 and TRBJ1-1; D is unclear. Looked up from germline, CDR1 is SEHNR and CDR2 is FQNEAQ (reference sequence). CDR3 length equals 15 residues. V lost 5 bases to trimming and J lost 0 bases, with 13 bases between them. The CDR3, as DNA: TGTGCCAGCAGCCCCCCACGGACCGTGAACACTGAAGCTTTCTTT. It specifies CASSPPRTVNTEAFF.

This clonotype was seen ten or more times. The CDR3 sequence: CASSLLLAGGQETQYF. Here the CDR3 DNA reads TGTGCCAGCAGCTTATTACTAGCGGGAGGCCAAGAGACCCAGTACTTC. This sequence joins TRBV7-2 and TRBJ2-5; 12 nucleotides line up with TRBD2. CDR1 is SGHTA and CDR2 is FQGNSA in the germline V gene. The junction had 2 bases not matched to a gene; V was cut back by 2 bases and J by 1 base. CDR3 length: 16 residues. Together with reference TRBV7-2 and TRBJ2-5, the CDR3 gives the full variable domain: GAGVSQSPSNKVTEKGKDVELRCDPISGHTALYWYRQSLGQGLEFLIYFQGNSAPDKSGLPSDRFSAERTGGSVSTLTIQRTQQEDSAVYLCASSLLLAGGQETQYFGPGTRLLVL.

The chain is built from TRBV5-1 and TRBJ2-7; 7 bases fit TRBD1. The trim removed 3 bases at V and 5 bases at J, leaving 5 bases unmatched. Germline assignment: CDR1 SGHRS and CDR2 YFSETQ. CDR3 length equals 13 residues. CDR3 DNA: TGCGCCAGCAGCTGGGAACAGGGGAACGAGCAGTACTTC. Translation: CASSWEQGNEQYF.

The CDR3 reads CASSDIRGGPILAGELFF. CDR3 bases: TGTGCCAGCAGTGATATCCGCGGGGGGCCCATTTTGGCCGGGGAGCTGTTTTTT. The chain couples TRBV2 to TRBJ2-2; 8 nucleotides line up with TRBD2. The germline CDR1 and CDR2 sequences are SNHLY and FYNNEI. Germline trimming cut 3 bases from V and 6 bases from J; bases unmatched to any gene: 15. CDR3 length: 18 residues.